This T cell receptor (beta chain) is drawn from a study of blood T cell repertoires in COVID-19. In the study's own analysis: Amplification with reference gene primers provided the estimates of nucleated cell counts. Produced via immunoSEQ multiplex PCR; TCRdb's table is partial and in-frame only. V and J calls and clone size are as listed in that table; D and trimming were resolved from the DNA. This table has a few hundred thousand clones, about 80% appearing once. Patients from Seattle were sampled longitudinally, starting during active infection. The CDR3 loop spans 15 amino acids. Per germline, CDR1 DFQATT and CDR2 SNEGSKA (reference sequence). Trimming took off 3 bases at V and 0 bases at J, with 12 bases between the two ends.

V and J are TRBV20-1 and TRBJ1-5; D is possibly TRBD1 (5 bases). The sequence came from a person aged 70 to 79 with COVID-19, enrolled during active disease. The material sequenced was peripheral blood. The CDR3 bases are TGCAGTGCTAGTCCCAGGGCCTATAGCAATCAGCCCCAGCATTTT. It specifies CSASPRAYSNQPQHF.